This T cell receptor beta chain emerged from a study of T cells in localized non-small cell lung cancer. Only in-frame clones appear in the TCRdb table, and some are missing; sequencing was by immunoSEQ multiplex PCR. Seen here are fewer than 40,000 clones, roughly 86% observed once, and the top ten hold around 4%. In the case of this clone: The antigen remains unidentified.

Overall study results and limits: Compared with tumor, uninvolved adjacent lung displayed greater T cell clonality, ranking highest overall. Adjacent lung held a median roughly 50 of the top 100 tumor clones.

The germline gives CDR1 SGHTS, CDR2 YDEGEE. V shed 0 bases and J 0 bases; nucleotides not matched to a gene: 7. This CDR3 region has 17 residues. The chain employs TRBV5-8 and TRBJ1-2; 8 bases fit TRBD1. The TCR comes from a woman aged 40 to 75 with stage III lung adenocarcinoma. The sequencing used peripheral blood mononuclear cells, collected before any cancer treatment. CDR3 coding DNA: TGTGCCAGCAGCTTGGGGGACAGGCCGGGAGCTAACTATGGCTACACCTTC. The encoded protein is CASSLGDRPGANYGYTF.